A selection of T cell receptor beta chains follows, all from one sample in a study of blood T cell repertoires in COVID-19. Assay: immunoSEQ multiplex PCR; the TCRdb copy retains only in-frame clones and omits some. The repertoire has around 77,000 clones, 75% to 85% of them found once; the top ten carry 5.5% to 8%. Sequences were obtained from peripheral blood. The receptor source for this set is a man aged 25 to 45 with COVID-19, enrolled during active disease. Each CDR3 is given with its conserved first and last residue. The D gene is left open where the match is weak. Clone sizes are given selectively: once, few, many, or a class where the clone is expanded.

d_gene	v_gene	j_gene	abundance	CDR3aa	CDR3nt
TRBD1	TRBV29-1	TRBJ1-5	NA	CSVVGTGGPQRPQHF	TGCAGCGTCGTCGGGACAGGGGGCCCGCAAAGGCCCCAGCATTTT
TRBD1	TRBV29-1	TRBJ1-1	NA	CSADDRGETEAFF	TGCAGCGCTGACGACAGGGGTGAGACTGAAGCTTTCTTT
NA	TRBV29-1	TRBJ1-5	NA	CSAGESNQPQHF	TGCAGCGCCGGGGAGAGCAATCAGCCCCAGCATTTT
TRBD2	TRBV7-7	TRBJ2-7	NA	CASSSGRGAAYEQYF	TGTGCTAGCAGCTCGGGGCGGGGGGCGGCCTACGAGCAGTACTTC
NA	TRBV7-7	TRBJ1-3	NA	CASSLGPNSGNTIYF	TGTGCTAGCAGCCTAGGGCCGAACTCTGGAAACACCATATATTTT
NA	TRBV5-4	TRBJ2-1	NA	CASSLESPSSYNEQFF	TGTGCCAGCAGCTTGGAGAGTCCAAGCTCCTACAATGAGCAGTTCTTC
TRBD2	TRBV5-1	TRBJ2-5	NA	CASSLGGSGGQETQYF	TGCGCCAGCAGCTTGGGAGGTAGCGGGGGACAAGAGACCCAGTACTTC
NA	TRBV6-6	TRBJ1-4	NA	CASSYGTRFTNEKLFF	TGTGCCAGCAGTTACGGGACTCGCTTTACTAATGAAAAACTGTTTTTT
TRBD1	TRBV7-2	TRBJ2-3	once	CASSFDRGDTQYF	TGTGCCAGCAGCTTTGACAGGGGGGATACGCAGTATTTT
TRBD1	TRBV28	TRBJ1-1	NA	CASSSYRGQGAFF	TGTGCCAGCAGTTCTTACAGGGGGCAGGGAGCTTTCTTT
TRBD2	TRBV6-1	TRBJ2-1	NA	CASSAPGLAINGNEQFF	TGTGCCAGCAGTGCACCGGGACTAGCAATTAATGGGAATGAGCAGTTCTTC
NA	TRBV30	TRBJ2-3	NA	CAWSVPGVDTQYF	TGTGCCTGGAGTGTACCCGGGGTGGATACGCAGTATTTT
NA	TRBV6-5	TRBJ2-7	NA	CASTPTFSSYEQYF	TGTGCCAGCACCCCGACTTTCTCGTCCTACGAGCAGTACTTC
TRBD1	TRBV25-1	TRBJ1-5	NA	CASSESRAGGDSDQPQHF	TGTGCCAGCAGTGAATCGAGGGCAGGGGGAGATAGCGATCAGCCCCAGCATTTT
TRBD1	TRBV6-1	TRBJ1-2	NA	CASSTNRQGGYTF	TGTGCCAGCAGTACCAATCGACAGGGAGGCTACACCTTC
NA	TRBV6-5	TRBJ1-2	few	CARGGVNANYGYTF	TGTGCCAGGGGGGGGGTGAACGCTAACTATGGCTACACCTTC
NA	TRBV7-9	TRBJ1-1	NA	CASNSGIPQAFF	TGTGCCAGTAATTCAGGGATCCCACAAGCTTTCTTT
TRBD1	TRBV19	TRBJ1-4	once	CASSFSGQEKLFF	TGTGCCAGTAGTTTCTCGGGACAGGAAAAACTGTTTTTT
NA	TRBV30	TRBJ2-1	NA	CAWRVSRSSYNEQFF	TGTGCCTGGAGGGTGTCTCGGAGCTCCTACAATGAGCAGTTCTTC
NA	TRBV2	TRBJ1-5	NA	CATRGAGDQPQHF	TGTGCCACCCGGGGGGCAGGGGATCAGCCCCAGCATTTT
NA	TRBV18	TRBJ1-5	NA	CASSEGHSNQPQHF	TGTGCCAGCTCCGAGGGTCATAGCAATCAGCCCCAGCATTTT
TRBD1	TRBV18	TRBJ2-4	NA	CASSPQGAAKNIQYF	TGTGCCAGCTCACCACAGGGGGCAGCCAAAAACATTCAGTACTTC
NA	TRBV27	TRBJ2-1	NA	CASRRSGPTYNEQFF	TGTGCCAGCAGAAGGAGCGGGCCCACCTACAATGAGCAGTTCTTC
NA	TRBV3-1/TRBV3-2	TRBJ1-4	NA	CASSPLNNEKLFF	TGTGCCAGCAGCCCTCTTAATAATGAAAAACTGTTTTTT
TRBD2	TRBV27	TRBJ2-7	many	CASSSRSGRSGEQYF	TGTGCCAGCAGCTCCCGAAGCGGGAGGTCAGGCGAGCAGTACTTC
TRBD1	TRBV7-2	TRBJ2-7	NA	CASSFNGQDYYEQYF	TGTGCCAGCAGCTTCAATGGACAGGATTACTACGAGCAGTACTTC
NA	TRBV27	TRBJ1-5	NA	CASRTLEGGYQPQHF	TGTGCCAGCAGGACACTCGAAGGGGGTTATCAGCCCCAGCATTTT
NA	TRBV9	TRBJ1-2	once	CASRAPGYGYTF	TGTGCCAGCAGAGCCCCAGGTTACGGCTACACCTTC
TRBD1	TRBV18	TRBJ1-2	NA	CASSGGQEYGYTF	TGTGCCAGCTCCGGGGGACAGGAGTATGGCTACACCTTC
NA	TRBV30	TRBJ2-7	NA	CASTRGRGEQYF	TGTGCCTCAACAAGGGGGAGGGGCGAGCAGTACTTC
NA	TRBV27	TRBJ2-7	NA	CASTKTGVSYEQYF	TGTGCCAGCACCAAAACGGGGGTTTCCTACGAGCAGTACTTC
TRBD1	TRBV2	TRBJ1-4	NA	CASRERSRGNEKLFF	TGTGCCAGCAGGGAGAGAAGCAGGGGGAATGAAAAACTGTTTTTT
TRBD2	TRBV28	TRBJ2-2	NA	CASSPLAGVAGELFF	TGTGCCAGCAGTCCTCTAGCGGGAGTCGCGGGGGAGCTGTTTTTT